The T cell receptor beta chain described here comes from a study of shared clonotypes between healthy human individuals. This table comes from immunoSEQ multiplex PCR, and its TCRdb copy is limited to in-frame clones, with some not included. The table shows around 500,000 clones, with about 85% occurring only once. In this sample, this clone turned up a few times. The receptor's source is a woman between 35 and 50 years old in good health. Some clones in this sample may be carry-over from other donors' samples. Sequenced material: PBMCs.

The CDR3 bases are TGTGCCAGCAATGTAGCCGGGACAGGGGAAAAACTGTTTTTT. Translated, it gives CASNVAGTGEKLFF. The chain couples TRBV2 to TRBJ1-4, with 9 positions matching TRBD1. The CDR3 is made up of 14 amino acids. Germline V gene data show CDR1 as SNHLY and CDR2 as FYNNEI. V lost 7 bases and J lost 8; bases outside the gene matches: 8.